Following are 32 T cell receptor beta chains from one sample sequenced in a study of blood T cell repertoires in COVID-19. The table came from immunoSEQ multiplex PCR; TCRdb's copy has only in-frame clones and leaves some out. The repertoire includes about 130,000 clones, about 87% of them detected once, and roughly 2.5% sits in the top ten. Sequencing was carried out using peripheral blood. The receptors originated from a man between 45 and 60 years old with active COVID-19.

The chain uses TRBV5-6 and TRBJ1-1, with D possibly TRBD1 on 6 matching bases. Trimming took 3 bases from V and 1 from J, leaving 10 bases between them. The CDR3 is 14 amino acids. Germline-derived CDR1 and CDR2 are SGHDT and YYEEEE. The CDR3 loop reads CASSYTGTNTEAFF. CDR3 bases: TGTGCCAGCAGCTACACAGGGACGAACACTGAAGCTTTCTTT.

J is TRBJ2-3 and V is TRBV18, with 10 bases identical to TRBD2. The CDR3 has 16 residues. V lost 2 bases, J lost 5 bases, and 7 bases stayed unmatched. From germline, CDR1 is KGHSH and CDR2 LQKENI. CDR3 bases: TGTGCCAGCTCACCAAAATCTAGCGGGGGAGGAGATACGCAGTATTTT. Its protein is CASSPKSSGGGDTQYF.

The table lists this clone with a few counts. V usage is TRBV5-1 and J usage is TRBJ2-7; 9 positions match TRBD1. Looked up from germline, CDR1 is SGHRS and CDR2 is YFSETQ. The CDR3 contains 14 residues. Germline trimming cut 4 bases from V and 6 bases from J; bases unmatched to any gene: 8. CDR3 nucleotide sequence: TGCGCCAGCAGCGCCGGACAGGGGAAAGGCGAGCAGTACTTC. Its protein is CASSAGQGKGEQYF.

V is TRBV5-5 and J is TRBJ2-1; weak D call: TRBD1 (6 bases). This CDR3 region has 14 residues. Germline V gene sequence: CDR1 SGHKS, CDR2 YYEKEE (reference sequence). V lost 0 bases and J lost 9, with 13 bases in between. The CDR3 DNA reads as TGTGCCAGCAGCTTGGTAAGGGGGATGAGTGAGCAGTTCTTC. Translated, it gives CASSLVRGMSEQFF.

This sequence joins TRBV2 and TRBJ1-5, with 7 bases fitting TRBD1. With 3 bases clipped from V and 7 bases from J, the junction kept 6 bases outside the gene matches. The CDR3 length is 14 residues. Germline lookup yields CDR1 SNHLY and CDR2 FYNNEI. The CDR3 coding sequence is TGTGCCAGCAGTGAGGTCCGAGGGGGCCAGCCCCAGCATTTT. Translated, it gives CASSEVRGGQPQHF.

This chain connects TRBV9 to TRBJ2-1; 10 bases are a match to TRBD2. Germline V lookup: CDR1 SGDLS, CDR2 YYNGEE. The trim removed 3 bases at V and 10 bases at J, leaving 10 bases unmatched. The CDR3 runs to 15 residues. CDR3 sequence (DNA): TGTGCCAGCAGCGAACCGAGCGGGGGGGCGGGAGAGCAGTTCTTC. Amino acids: CASSEPSGGAGEQFF.

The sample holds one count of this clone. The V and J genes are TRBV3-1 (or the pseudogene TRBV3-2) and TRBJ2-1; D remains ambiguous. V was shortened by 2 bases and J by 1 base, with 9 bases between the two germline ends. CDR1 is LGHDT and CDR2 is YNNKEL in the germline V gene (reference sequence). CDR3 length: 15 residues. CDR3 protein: CASSQPPPSYNEQFF. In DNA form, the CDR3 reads TGTGCCAGCAGCCAACCCCCCCCATCCTACAATGAGCAGTTCTTC.

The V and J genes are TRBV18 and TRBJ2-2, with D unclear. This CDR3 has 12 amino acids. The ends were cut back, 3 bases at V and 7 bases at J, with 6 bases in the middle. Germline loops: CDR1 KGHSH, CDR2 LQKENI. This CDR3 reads CASSPSIGELFF. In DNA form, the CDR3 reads TGTGCCAGCTCACCGAGCATCGGGGAGCTGTTTTTT.

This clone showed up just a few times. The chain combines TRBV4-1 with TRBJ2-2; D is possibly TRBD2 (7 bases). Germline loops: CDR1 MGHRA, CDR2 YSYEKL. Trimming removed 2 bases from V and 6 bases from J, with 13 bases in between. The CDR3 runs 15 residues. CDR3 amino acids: CASSQRGGTPGELFF. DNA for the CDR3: TGCGCCAGCAGCCAAAGGGGGGGGACTCCCGGGGAGCTGTTTTTT.

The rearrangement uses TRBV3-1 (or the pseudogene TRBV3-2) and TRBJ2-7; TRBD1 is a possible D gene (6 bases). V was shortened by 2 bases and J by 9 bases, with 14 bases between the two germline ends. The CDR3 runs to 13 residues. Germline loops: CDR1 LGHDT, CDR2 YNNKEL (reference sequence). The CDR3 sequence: CASSQSRGRVQYF. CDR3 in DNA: TGTGCCAGCAGCCAATCCAGGGGAAGGGTGCAGTACTTC.

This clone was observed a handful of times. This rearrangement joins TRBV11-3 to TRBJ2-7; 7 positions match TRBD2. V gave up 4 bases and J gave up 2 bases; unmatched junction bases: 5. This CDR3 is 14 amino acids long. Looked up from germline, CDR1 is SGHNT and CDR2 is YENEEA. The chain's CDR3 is CASSSPREPYEQYF. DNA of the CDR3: TGTGCCAGCAGCTCGCCGCGGGAGCCCTACGAGCAGTACTTC.

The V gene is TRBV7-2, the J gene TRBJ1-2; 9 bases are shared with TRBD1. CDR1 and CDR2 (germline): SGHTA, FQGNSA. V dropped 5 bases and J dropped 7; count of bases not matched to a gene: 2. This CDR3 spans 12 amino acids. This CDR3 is CASSRDRVGYTF. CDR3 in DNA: TGTGCCAGCAGCCGGGACAGGGTTGGCTACACCTTC.

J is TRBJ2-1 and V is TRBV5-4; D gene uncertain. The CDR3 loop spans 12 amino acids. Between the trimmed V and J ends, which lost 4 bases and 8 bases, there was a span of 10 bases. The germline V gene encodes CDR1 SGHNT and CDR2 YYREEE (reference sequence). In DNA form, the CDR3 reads TGTGCCAGCAGCCGGAGTTACGATGAGCAGTTCTTC. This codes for CASSRSYDEQFF.

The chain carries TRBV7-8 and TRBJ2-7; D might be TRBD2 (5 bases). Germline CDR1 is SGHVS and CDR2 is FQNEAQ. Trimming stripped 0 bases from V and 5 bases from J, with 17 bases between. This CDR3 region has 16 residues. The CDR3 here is CASSLARLTRAHEQYF. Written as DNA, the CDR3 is TGTGCCAGCAGCTTAGCGAGATTAACTAGGGCCCACGAGCAGTACTTC.

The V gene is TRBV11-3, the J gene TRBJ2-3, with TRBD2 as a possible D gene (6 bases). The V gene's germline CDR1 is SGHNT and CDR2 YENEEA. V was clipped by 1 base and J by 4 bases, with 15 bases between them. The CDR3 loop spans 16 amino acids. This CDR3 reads CASSLGSGVEADTQYF. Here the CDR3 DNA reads TGTGCCAGCAGCTTAGGATCGGGGGTGGAGGCAGATACGCAGTATTTT.

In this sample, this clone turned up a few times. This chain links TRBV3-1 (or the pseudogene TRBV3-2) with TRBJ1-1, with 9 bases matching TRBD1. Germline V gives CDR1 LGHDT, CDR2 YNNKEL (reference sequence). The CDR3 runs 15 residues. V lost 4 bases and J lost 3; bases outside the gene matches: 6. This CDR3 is CASSPFGTGYTEAFF. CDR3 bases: TGTGCCAGCAGCCCTTTTGGGACAGGGTACACTGAAGCTTTCTTT.

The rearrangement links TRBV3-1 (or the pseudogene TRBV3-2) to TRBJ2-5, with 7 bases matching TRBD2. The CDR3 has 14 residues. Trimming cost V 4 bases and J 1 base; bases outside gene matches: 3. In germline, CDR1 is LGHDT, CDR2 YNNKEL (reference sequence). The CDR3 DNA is TGTGCCAGCAGCCCTCTAGCGGCCCAAGAGACCCAGTACTTC. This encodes CASSPLAAQETQYF.

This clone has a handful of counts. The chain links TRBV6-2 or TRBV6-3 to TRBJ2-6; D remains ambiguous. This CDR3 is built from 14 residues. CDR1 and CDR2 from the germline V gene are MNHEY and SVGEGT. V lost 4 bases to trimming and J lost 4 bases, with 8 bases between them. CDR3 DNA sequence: TGTGCCAGCAGTTCGGATAGCGGGGCCAACGTCCTGACTTTC. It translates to CASSSDSGANVLTF.

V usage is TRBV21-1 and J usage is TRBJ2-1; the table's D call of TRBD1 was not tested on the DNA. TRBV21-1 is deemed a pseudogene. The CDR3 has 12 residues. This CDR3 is CASSSFGTGQFF. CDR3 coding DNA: TGTGCCAGCAGCAGTTTCGGGACAGGGCAGTTCTTC.

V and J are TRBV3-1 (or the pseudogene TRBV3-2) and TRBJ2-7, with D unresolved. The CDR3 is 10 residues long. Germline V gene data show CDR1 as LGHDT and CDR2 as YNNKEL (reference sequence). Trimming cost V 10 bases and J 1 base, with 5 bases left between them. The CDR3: CATGSYEQYF. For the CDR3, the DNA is TGTGCCACGGGTTCCTACGAGCAGTACTTC.

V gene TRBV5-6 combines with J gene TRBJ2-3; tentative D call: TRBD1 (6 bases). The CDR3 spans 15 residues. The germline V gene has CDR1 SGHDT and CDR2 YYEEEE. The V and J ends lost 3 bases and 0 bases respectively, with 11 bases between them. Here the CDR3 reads CASSSDSHSTDTQYF. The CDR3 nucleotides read TGTGCCAGCAGCTCGGACAGCCATAGCACAGATACGCAGTATTTT.

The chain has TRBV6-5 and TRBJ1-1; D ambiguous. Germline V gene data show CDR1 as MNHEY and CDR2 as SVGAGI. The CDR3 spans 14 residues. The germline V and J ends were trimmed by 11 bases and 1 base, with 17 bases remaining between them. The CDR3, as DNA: TGTGCCGGCCGACAATGGGTCACGAACACTGAAGCTTTCTTT. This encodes CAGRQWVTNTEAFF.

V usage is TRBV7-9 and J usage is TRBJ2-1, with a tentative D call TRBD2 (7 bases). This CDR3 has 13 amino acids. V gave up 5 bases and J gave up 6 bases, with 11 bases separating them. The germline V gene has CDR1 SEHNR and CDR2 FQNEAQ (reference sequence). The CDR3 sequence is CASSKGGGNEQFF. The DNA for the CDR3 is TGTGCCAGCAGCAAGGGAGGGGGCAATGAGCAGTTCTTC.

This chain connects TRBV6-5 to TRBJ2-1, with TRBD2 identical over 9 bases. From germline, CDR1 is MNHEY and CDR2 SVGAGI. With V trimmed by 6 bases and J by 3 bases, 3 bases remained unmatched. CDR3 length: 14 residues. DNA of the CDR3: TGTGCCAGCAGCTCTAGCGGGGACTACAATGAGCAGTTCTTC. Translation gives CASSSSGDYNEQFF.

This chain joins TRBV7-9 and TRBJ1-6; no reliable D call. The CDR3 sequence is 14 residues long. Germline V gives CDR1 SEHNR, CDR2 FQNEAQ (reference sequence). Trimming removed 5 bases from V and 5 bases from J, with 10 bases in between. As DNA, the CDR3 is TGTGCCAGCAGCCTTACAGACAATAATTCACCCCTCCACTTT. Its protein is CASSLTDNNSPLHF.

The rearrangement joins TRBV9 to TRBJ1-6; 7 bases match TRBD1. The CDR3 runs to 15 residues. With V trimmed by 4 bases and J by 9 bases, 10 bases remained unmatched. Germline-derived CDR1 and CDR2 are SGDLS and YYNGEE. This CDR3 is CASSPQGTGASPLHF. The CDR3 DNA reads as TGTGCCAGCAGCCCTCAGGGCACAGGGGCTTCACCCCTCCACTTT.

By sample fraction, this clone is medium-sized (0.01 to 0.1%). The CDR3 region has the DNA TGTGCCAGCAGTGAGGGAGACACCGGCACAGATACGCAGTATTTT. It yields the protein CASSEGDTGTDTQYF. V gene TRBV2 combines with J gene TRBJ2-3, with D perhaps matching TRBD2 (5 bases). The CDR3 covers 15 residues. The V gene lost 3 bases and the J gene lost 1 base, with 11 bases spanning the gap. CDR1 SNHLY and CDR2 FYNNEI come from the germline V gene.

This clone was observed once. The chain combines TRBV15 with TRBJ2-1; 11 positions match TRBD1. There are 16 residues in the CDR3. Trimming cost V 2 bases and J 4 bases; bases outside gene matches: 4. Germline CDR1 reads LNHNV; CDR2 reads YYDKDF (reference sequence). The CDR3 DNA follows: TGTGCCACCAGCAGAATAGGGACAGGGGGGTACAATGAGCAGTTCTTC. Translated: CATSRIGTGGYNEQFF.

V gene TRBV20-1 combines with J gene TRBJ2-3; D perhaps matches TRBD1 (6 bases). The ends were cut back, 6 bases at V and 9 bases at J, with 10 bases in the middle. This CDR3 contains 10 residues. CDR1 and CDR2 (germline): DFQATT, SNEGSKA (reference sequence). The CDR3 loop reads CSASDRTQYF. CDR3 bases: TGCAGTGCATCGGACAGAACGCAGTATTTT.

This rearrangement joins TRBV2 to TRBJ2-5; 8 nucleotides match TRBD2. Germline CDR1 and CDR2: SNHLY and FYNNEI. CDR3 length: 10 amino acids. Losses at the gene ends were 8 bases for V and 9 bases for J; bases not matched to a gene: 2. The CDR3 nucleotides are TGTGCCAGCTTCGGGGGGGCCCAGTACTTC. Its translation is CASFGGAQYF.

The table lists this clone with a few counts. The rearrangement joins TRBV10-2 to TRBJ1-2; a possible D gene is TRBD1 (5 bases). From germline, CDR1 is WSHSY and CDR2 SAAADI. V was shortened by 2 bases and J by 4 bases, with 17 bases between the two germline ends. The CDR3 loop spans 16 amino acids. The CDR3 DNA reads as TGCGCCAGCAGTGAGCCGAAAGCGATCAGGGTCTATGGCTACACCTTC. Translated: CASSEPKAIRVYGYTF.

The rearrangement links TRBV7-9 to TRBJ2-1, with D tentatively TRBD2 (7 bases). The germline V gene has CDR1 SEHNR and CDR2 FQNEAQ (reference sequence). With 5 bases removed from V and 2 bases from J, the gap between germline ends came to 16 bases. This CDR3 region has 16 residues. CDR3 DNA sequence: TGTGCCAGCAGCCCCTACACAGGGAGGGCCTACAATGAGCAGTTCTTC. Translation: CASSPYTGRAYNEQFF.